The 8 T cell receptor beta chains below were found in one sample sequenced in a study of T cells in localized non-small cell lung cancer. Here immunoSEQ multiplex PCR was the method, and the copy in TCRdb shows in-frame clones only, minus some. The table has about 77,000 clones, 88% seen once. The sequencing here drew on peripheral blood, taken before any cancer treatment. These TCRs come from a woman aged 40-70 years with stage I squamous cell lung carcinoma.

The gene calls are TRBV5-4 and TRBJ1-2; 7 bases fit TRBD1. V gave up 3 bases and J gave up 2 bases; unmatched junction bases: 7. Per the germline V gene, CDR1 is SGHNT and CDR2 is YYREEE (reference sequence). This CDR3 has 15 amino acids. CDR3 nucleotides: TGTGCCAGCAGCTCGGGGGGACAGATAAACTATGGCTACACCTTC. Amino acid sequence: CASSSGGQINYGYTF.

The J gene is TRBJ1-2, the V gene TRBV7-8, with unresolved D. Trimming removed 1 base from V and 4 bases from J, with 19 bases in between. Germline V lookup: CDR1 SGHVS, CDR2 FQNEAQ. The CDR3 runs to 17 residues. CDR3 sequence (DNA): TGTGCCAGCAGCTTAGGCGGGAAGCATGGCGGGCCCTATGGCTACACCTTC. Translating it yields CASSLGGKHGGPYGYTF.

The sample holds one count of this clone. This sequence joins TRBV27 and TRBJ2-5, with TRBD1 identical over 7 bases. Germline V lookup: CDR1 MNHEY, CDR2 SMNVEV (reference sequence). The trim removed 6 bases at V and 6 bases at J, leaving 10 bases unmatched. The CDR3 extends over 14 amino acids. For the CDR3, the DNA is TGTGCCAGCAGACAGGGGATTTTAGCGAAGACCCAGTACTTC. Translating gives CASRQGILAKTQYF.

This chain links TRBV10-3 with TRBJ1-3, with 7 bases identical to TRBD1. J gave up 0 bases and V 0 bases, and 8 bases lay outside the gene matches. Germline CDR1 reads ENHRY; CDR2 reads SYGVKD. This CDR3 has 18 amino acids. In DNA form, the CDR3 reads TGTGCCATCAGTGAGTCATCGGGACAGCTTTACTCTGGAAACACCATATATTTT. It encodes CAISESSGQLYSGNTIYF.

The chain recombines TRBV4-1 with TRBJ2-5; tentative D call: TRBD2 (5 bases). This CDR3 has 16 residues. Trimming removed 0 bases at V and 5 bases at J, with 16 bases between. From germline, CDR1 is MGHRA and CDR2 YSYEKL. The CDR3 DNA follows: TGCGCCAGCAGCCAAGATGGGTTGGGGAGTGGGGAGACCCAGTACTTC. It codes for CASSQDGLGSGETQYF.

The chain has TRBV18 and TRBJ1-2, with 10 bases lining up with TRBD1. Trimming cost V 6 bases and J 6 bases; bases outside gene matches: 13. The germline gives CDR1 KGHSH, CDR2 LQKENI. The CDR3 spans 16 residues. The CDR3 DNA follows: TGTGCCAGCTCCCCCGGCCGACAGGGGGCGTTGGATGGCTACACCTTC. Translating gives CASSPGRQGALDGYTF.

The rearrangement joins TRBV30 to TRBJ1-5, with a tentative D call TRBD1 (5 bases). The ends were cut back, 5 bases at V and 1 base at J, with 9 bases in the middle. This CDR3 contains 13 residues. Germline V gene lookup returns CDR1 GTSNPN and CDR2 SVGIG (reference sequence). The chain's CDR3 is CAWGTESNQPQHF. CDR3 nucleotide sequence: TGTGCCTGGGGGACGGAAAGCAATCAGCCCCAGCATTTT. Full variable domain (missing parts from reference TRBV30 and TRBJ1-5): SQTIHQWPATLVQPVGSPLSLECTVEGTSNPNLYWYRQAAGRGLQLLFYSVGIGQISSEVPQNLSASRPQDRQFILSSKKLLLSDSGFYLCAWGTESNQPQHFGDGTRLSIL.

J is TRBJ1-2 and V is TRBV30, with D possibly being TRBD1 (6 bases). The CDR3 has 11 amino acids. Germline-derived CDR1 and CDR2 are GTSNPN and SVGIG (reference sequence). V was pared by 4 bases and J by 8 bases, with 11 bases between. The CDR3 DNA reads TGTGCCTGGACCGAAGGGGGGGGCTACACCTTC. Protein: CAWTEGGGYTF.